This T cell receptor beta chain was identified in a study of blood T cell repertoires in COVID-19. Study background: The United States, Italy and Spain provided the acute and convalescent COVID-19 samples. The analysed material was cDNA or gDNA that came from T cells, B-cell-depleted T cells, or PBMCs.

Germline loops: CDR1 SGHTA, CDR2 FQGNSA. CDR3 length: 18 amino acids. J was trimmed by 0 bases and V by 5 bases; bases with no gene match: 14. Original handling: Using reference gene primer amplification, nucleated cell counts were estimated. Only in-frame clones appear in the TCRdb table, and some are missing; sequencing was by immunoSEQ multiplex PCR. The V and J calls and clone size come from that table; D and trimming were worked out from the DNA. The table records 90,000 to 100,000 clones, 84% of them present only once. Material for sequencing was peripheral blood. This chain connects TRBV7-2 to TRBJ2-7; TRBD2 aligns across 9 bases. The clonotype was recovered from an older man with active or convalescent COVID-19. This CDR3 is CASSLRFRQRGVSYEQYF. The CDR3 DNA follows: TGTGCCAGCAGCCTTAGATTCCGTCAGCGGGGGGTCTCCTACGAGCAGTACTTC.